This record covers a single T cell receptor beta chain. Seattle enrolled patients during active infection and tracked them longitudinally. The data belong to a study of blood T cell repertoires in COVID-19. Study details: The United States, Italy and Spain were the sources of the acute and convalescent COVID-19 samples. Sample material is recorded as cDNA or gDNA derived from T cells, B-cell-depleted T cells, or PBMCs.

V shed 3 bases and J 8 bases; nucleotides not matched to a gene: 6. The CDR3 consists of 14 residues. Germline assignment: CDR1 LNHDA and CDR2 SQIVND (reference sequence). Authors' methods: The authors estimated nucleated cell counts from reference gene primer amplification. Libraries were prepared by immunoSEQ multiplex PCR; TCRdb keeps only in-frame clonotypes and omits some of them. V and J calls and clone size are copied from that table; D and trimming were computed from the DNA. The data contain approximately 170,000 clones, roughly 88% of them singletons. This TCR derives from a man at least 80 years old with COVID-19, enrolled during active disease. The sequenced sample consisted of peripheral blood. The chain combines TRBV19 with TRBJ1-4, with TRBD1 matching over 7 bases. The CDR3 DNA reads TGTGCCAGTAGTATGACAGGGATATTGGAAAAACTGTTTTTT. It encodes CASSMTGILEKLFF.